Below, 2 T cell receptor beta chains from the same sample are listed, as sequenced in a study of radiotherapy plus CTLA-4 blockade in lung cancer. Libraries were prepared by immunoSEQ multiplex PCR; TCRdb keeps only in-frame clonotypes and omits some of them. The sample has tens of thousands of clones, around 80% seen once. The specimen was peripheral blood, collected from a patient treated with radiotherapy plus ipilimumab. The source of these receptors is a human donor with non-small cell lung cancer who had stable disease on radiotherapy plus ipilimumab.

The rearrangement links TRBV28 to TRBJ1-2, with D maybe TRBD1 (6 bases). This CDR3 is 13 amino acids long. Trimming cost V 7 bases and J 1 base, with 10 bases left between them. Looked up from germline, CDR1 is MDHEN and CDR2 is SYDVKM. CDR3 in DNA: TGTGCCAGCATAGGGGACATTAACTATGGCTACACCTTC. Amino acids: CASIGDINYGYTF.

The gene calls are TRBV7-3 and TRBJ1-1, with 8 bases lining up with TRBD1. J gave up 3 bases and V 5 bases, and 5 bases lay outside the gene matches. In germline, CDR1 is SGHTA, CDR2 FQGTGA. The CDR3 sequence is 14 residues long. CDR3 loop: CASSPGQGYTEAFF. DNA of the CDR3: TGTGCCAGCAGCCCTGGACAGGGCTACACTGAAGCTTTCTTT. Full variable domain (rest looked up from reference TRBV7-3 and TRBJ1-1): GAGVSQTPSNKVTEKGKYVELRCDPISGHTALYWYRQSLGQGPEFLIYFQGTGAADDSGLPNDRFFAVRPEGSVSTLKIQRTERGDSAVYLCASSPGQGYTEAFFGQGTRLTVV.